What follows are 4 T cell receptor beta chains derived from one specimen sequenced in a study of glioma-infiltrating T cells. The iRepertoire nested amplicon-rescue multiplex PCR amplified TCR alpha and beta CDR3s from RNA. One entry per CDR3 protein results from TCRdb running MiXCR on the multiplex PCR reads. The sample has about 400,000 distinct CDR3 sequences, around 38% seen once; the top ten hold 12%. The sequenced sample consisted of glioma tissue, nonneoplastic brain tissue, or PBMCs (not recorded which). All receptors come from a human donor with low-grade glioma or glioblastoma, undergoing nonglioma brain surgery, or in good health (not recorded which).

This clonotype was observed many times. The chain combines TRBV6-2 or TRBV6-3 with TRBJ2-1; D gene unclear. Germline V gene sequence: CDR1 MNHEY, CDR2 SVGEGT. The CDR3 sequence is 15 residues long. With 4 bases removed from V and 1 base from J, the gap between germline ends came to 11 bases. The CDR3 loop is CASSWFDLSYNEQFF. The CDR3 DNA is TGTGCCAGCAGTTGGTTTGACCTTTCCTACAATGAGCAGTTCTTC.

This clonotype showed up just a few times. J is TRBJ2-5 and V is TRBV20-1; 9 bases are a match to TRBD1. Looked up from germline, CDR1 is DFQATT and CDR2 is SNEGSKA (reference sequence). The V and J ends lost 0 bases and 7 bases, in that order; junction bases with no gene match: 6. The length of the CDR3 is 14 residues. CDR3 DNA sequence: TGCAGTGCTAGAGAGGACAGGGGAGCGAGGACCCAGTACTTC. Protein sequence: CSAREDRGARTQYF.

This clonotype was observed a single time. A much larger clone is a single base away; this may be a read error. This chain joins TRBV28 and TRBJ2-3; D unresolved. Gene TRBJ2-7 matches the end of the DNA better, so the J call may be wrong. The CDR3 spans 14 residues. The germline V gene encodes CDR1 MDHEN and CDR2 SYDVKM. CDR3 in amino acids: CASSLFPGPGEQYF. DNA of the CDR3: TGTGCCAGCAGTTTATTCCCCGGACCTGGGGAGCAGTACTTC.

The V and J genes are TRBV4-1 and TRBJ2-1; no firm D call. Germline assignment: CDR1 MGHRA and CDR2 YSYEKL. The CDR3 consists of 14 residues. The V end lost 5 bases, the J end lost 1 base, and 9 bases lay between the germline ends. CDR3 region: CASSRARSYNEQFF. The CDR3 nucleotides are TGCGCCAGCAGCAGGGCCCGTTCCTACAATGAGCAGTTCTTC.